This T cell receptor (beta chain) was documented in a study of T cells in Graves' hyperthyroidism and ophthalmopathy. Study details: Peripheral blood specimens were obtained at initial diagnosis, prior to any treatment. Whole-study results and caveats: Among thyroid clonotypes expanded above 0.001, most also appeared in blood.

TCR beta CDR3 regions were amplified from RNA. HTBI primers were employed in a first-round RT-PCR of the TCR CDR3. Each CDR3 protein is one row after TCRdb ran MiXCR on the multiplex PCR reads. The sample carries about 600,000 distinct CDR3 sequences, more than 15% recorded once. Among ophthalmopathy patients, the Clinical Activity Score reached at least 3, the NOSPECS grade reached at least 4, and duration remained under 3 months. Trimming took off 0 bases at V and 2 bases at J, with 7 bases between the two ends. Germline CDR1 SGHRS, CDR2 YFSETQ. CDR3 length: 14 amino acids. Comments on this clonotype: Its specificity is unknown.

Source material: blood. The genes are TRBV5-1 and TRBJ2-3; D gene uncertain. The source of this sequence is a woman aged 40 to 50 with Graves' ophthalmopathy. As DNA, the CDR3 is TGCGCCAGCAGCTTGGGAGACCACACAGATACGCAGTATTTT. Translated, it gives CASSLGDHTDTQYF. The complete variable domain, with remaining parts taken from reference TRBV5-1 and TRBJ2-3, reads KAGVTQTPRYLIKTRGQQVTLSCSPISGHRSVSWYQQTPGQGLQFLFEYFSETQRNKGNFPGRFSGRQFSNSRSEMNVSTLELGDSALYLCASSLGDHTDTQYFGPGTRLTVL.